Each of the 15 T cell receptor beta chains below was sequenced from the same sample in a study of early T cells in non-severe SARS-CoV-2 infection. TCRdb passed the 5' RACE reads through MiXCR, listing each CDR3 protein once. The data contain 45,000 to 50,000 distinct CDR3 sequences, 5.6% of them singletons. The specimen sequenced was whole blood. Receptors were obtained from an adult who was a healthcare worker with PCR-confirmed SARS-CoV-2 infection or an uninfected control (not recorded which).

This clonotype was picked up many times. The chain joins TRBV12-3 or TRBV12-4 to TRBJ1-5; D gene uncertain. V lost 3 bases and J 1 base, leaving 10 bases between the germline ends. This CDR3 is built from 15 residues. CDR3 protein: CASSFDGRSNQPQHF. CDR3 coding DNA: TGTGCCAGCAGTTTTGATGGCAGGAGCAATCAGCCCCAGCATTTT.

This clonotype has only a few counts. CDR3 in amino acids: CASSPTGDGYTF. The DNA for the CDR3 is TGTGCCAGCAGCCCTACAGGGGATGGCTACACCTTC. The rearrangement joins TRBV11-2 to TRBJ1-2, with TRBD1 identical over 7 bases. The CDR3 length is 12 residues. The trim removed 5 bases at V and 6 bases at J, leaving 3 bases unmatched. Germline V gene sequence: CDR1 SGHAT, CDR2 FQNNGV.

Comment on this clonotype: A much larger clone is a single base away; this may be a read error. The rearrangement uses TRBV6-6 and TRBJ1-6; tentative D call: TRBD1 (5 bases). The CDR3 consists of 13 residues. Germline CDR1 is MNHNY and CDR2 is SVGAGI (reference sequence). The germline V and J ends were trimmed by 6 bases and 8 bases, with 11 bases remaining between them. The CDR3 DNA reads TGTGCCAGCAGAGTAGGGGTGCATTCACCCCTCCACTTT. This gives the protein CASRVGVHSPLHF.

This clonotype has ten or more counts. This rearrangement joins TRBV29-1 to TRBJ1-1, with D perhaps TRBD1 (6 bases). The length of the CDR3 is 13 residues. CDR1 SQVTM and CDR2 ANQGSEA come from the germline V gene. V was cut by 7 bases and J by 7 bases, with 19 bases left in between. CDR3 region: CSGSRGVKGEAFF. DNA of the CDR3: TGCAGCGGATCTAGGGGGGTCAAAGGTGAAGCTTTCTTT.

The table lists this clonotype with many counts. This chain connects TRBV6-5 to TRBJ1-5; possible D gene TRBD1, 6 bases. CDR1 is MNHEY, CDR2 SVGAGI, per germline. V gave up 4 bases and J gave up 2 bases, with 9 bases separating them. The CDR3 totals 14 residues. The CDR3 nucleotides read TGTGCCAGCAGTTCACAGGGTGGCAATCAGCCCCAGCATTTT. This sequence encodes CASSSQGGNQPQHF.

This clonotype came up many times. CDR3 sequence reads: CSAWGDVGSYEQYF. The CDR3 region has the DNA TGCAGCGCCTGGGGGGACGTTGGGTCCTACGAGCAGTACTTC. V gene TRBV29-1 combines with J gene TRBJ2-7; perhaps TRBD2 as D (6 bases). Trimming took off 7 bases at V and 1 base at J, with 17 bases between the two ends. The germline V gene has CDR1 SQVTM and CDR2 ANQGSEA. The CDR3 spans 14 residues.

In this sample, this clonotype turned up a few times. The rearrangement joins TRBV6-5 to TRBJ2-2; D uncertain. The germline V and J ends were trimmed by 0 bases and 5 bases, with 7 bases remaining between them. This CDR3 is built from 14 residues. Germline V lookup: CDR1 MNHEY, CDR2 SVGAGI. CDR3: CASSYSTFTGELFF. CDR3 nucleotide sequence: TGTGCCAGCAGTTACTCGACCTTTACCGGGGAGCTGTTTTTT.

This clonotype showed up many times. V and J are TRBV7-9 and TRBJ1-2; D perhaps matches TRBD1 (6 bases). CDR1 is SEHNR, CDR2 FQNEAQ, per germline (reference sequence). The CDR3 extends over 16 amino acids. The V and J ends lost 1 base and 6 bases respectively, with 18 bases between them. CDR3 residues: CASSLGTVQRVDGYTF. The CDR3 DNA follows: TGTGCCAGCAGCTTAGGGACAGTCCAAAGGGTGGATGGCTACACCTTC.

The J gene is TRBJ1-1, the V gene TRBV10-1; perhaps TRBD1 as D (6 bases). The germline V gene has CDR1 WNHNN and CDR2 SYGVQD (reference sequence). This CDR3 is built from 14 residues. The ends were cut back, 0 bases at V and 4 bases at J, with 9 bases in the middle. The CDR3, as DNA: TGCGCCAGCAGTGAGTCCGGAGGGGGCACTGAAGCTTTCTTT. Protein product: CASSESGGGTEAFF.

This clonotype was counted at least ten times. The V and J genes are TRBV11-2 and TRBJ2-7, with 10 bases aligning to TRBD1. The CDR3 length is 14 residues. J gave up 3 bases and V 5 bases, and 4 bases lay outside the gene matches. Germline CDR1 and CDR2: SGHAT and FQNNGV. CDR3: CASSSGQGDYEQYF. The CDR3 DNA sequence: TGTGCCAGCAGCAGCGGACAGGGGGACTACGAGCAGTACTTC.

This clonotype appeared many times. The V call is TRBV7-9, the J call TRBJ2-1; 10 positions agree with TRBD2. After removal of 5 bases from V and 12 bases from J, the junction contained 13 bases not matched to a gene. CDR1 and CDR2 (germline): SEHNR, FQNEAQ (reference sequence). The CDR3 totals 15 residues. The CDR3 region is CASSTSAGLAELQFF. The CDR3 coding sequence is TGTGCCAGCAGCACCTCCGCCGGACTAGCGGAGCTGCAGTTCTTC.

Many counts were recorded for this clonotype. The rearrangement uses TRBV14 and TRBJ2-1, with a weak D call TRBD2 (6 bases). The germline V gene has CDR1 SGHDN and CDR2 FVKESK. V dropped 8 bases and J dropped 5 bases, with 16 bases sitting between them. The CDR3 has 14 amino acids. CDR3 loop: CASRLAADHNEQFF. The CDR3 nucleotides are TGTGCCAGCCGTTTAGCGGCAGACCACAATGAGCAGTTCTTC. The full variable domain, its missing parts supplied by reference TRBV14 and TRBJ2-1, is EAGVTQFPSHSVIEKGQTVTLRCDPISGHDNLYWYRRVMGKEIKFLLHFVKESKQDESGMPNNRFLAERTGGTYSTLKVQPAELEDSGVYFCASRLAADHNEQFFGPGTRLTVL.

In this sample, this clonotype turned up many times. The chain uses TRBV9 and TRBJ2-4; weak D call: TRBD1 (5 bases). Germline V gene sequence: CDR1 SGDLS, CDR2 YYNGEE. The length of the CDR3 is 18 residues. Trimming took off 0 bases at V and 5 bases at J, with 21 bases between the two ends. CDR3 residues: CASSVADPWQGNQNIQYF. CDR3 DNA: TGTGCCAGCAGCGTAGCCGACCCGTGGCAGGGTAACCAAAACATTCAGTACTTC.

There are many counts of this clonotype. The chain links TRBV5-6 to TRBJ2-3; the D gene could be TRBD1 or TRBD2 (5 bases each). Trimming stripped 3 bases from V and 4 bases from J, with 21 bases between. The CDR3 spans 17 residues. The V gene's germline CDR1 is SGHDT and CDR2 YYEEEE. In nucleotides, the CDR3 is TGTGCCAGCAGCTGGTTGGGGGAACTCGCCCGTCCAGATACGCAGTATTTT. It is translated as CASSWLGELARPDTQYF.

At least ten counts were recorded for this clonotype. The V and J genes are TRBV5-4 and TRBJ2-3, with D unclear. Trimming took off 3 bases at V and 2 bases at J, with 4 bases between the two ends. Germline CDR1 is SGHNT and CDR2 is YYREEE (reference sequence). The CDR3 has 12 amino acids. CDR3 region: CASSSNTDTQYF. CDR3 bases: TGTGCCAGCAGCTCGAACACAGATACGCAGTATTTT. The full variable domain, in which reference TRBV5-4 and TRBJ2-3 provide the parts outside the CDR3, is ETGVTQSPTHLIKTRGQQVTLRCSSQSGHNTVSWYQQALGQGPQFIFQYYREEENGRGNFPPRFSGLQFPNYSSELNVNALELDDSALYLCASSSNTDTQYFGPGTRLTVL.